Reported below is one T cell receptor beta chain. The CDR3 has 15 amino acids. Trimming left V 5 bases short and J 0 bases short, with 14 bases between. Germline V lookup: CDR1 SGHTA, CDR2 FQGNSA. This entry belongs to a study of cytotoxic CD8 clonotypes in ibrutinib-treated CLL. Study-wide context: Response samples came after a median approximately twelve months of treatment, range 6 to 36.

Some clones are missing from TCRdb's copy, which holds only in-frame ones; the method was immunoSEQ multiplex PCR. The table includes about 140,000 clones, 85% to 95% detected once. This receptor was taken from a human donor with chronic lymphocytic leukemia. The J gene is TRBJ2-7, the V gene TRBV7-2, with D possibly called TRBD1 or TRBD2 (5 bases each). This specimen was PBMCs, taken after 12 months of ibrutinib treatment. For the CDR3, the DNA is TGTGCCAGCAGCCTGGGGACCTCTGACTCCTACGAGCAGTACTTC. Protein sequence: CASSLGTSDSYEQYF.